The 15 T cell receptor beta chains below were found in one sample sequenced in a study of early T cells in non-severe SARS-CoV-2 infection. TCRdb reanalysed the 5' RACE reads using MiXCR and keeps one entry per CDR3 protein. This sample has about 19,000 distinct CDR3 sequences; about 4% occur once, and the top ten carry roughly 6.7%. Sequenced: whole blood. The receptors were sampled from an adult who was a healthcare worker with PCR-confirmed SARS-CoV-2 infection or an uninfected control (not recorded which).

This clonotype was picked up a small number of times. The chain combines TRBV6-2 or TRBV6-3 with TRBJ2-2; perhaps TRBD1 as D (5 bases). Trimming removed 2 bases from V and 6 bases from J, with 13 bases in between. This CDR3 is 15 amino acids long. Looked up from germline, CDR1 is MNHEY and CDR2 is SVGEGT. The CDR3 region is CASSYRSGYSGELFF. As DNA, the CDR3 is TGTGCCAGCAGTTACCGGTCAGGGTATTCCGGGGAGCTGTTTTTT.

By proportion, this clonotype is medium-sized. The gene calls are TRBV5-6 and TRBJ1-6; 8 bases line up with TRBD1. The CDR3 is made up of 15 amino acids. V shed 4 bases, J shed 10 bases, and the junction held 10 bases outside the gene matches. The germline gives CDR1 SGHDT, CDR2 YYEEEE. The CDR3 DNA reads as TGTGCCAGCAGCGTTGGCGGACAGGGTTGGTCACCCCTCCACTTT. Translating it yields CASSVGGQGWSPLHF.

This clonotype has ten or more counts. The chain is built from TRBV27 and TRBJ2-2; either TRBD1 or TRBD2 may supply D (6 bases each). V dropped 5 bases and J dropped 2 bases, with 12 bases sitting between them. The CDR3 runs to 15 residues. Germline CDR1 reads MNHEY; CDR2 reads SMNVEV (reference sequence). The chain's CDR3 is CASSRRGANTGELFF. The DNA of the CDR3 is TGTGCCAGCAGTCGGAGGGGGGCCAACACCGGGGAGCTGTTTTTT.

This clonotype was counted many times. The chain employs TRBV7-3 and TRBJ2-3; tentatively, D is TRBD1 or TRBD2 (7 bases each). Germline V gene sequence: CDR1 SGHTA, CDR2 FQGTGA. This CDR3 has 15 residues. The germline V and J ends were trimmed by 5 bases and 1 base, with 13 bases remaining between them. CDR3 sequence (DNA): TGTGCCAGCAGCCCCCAGGGGGGGGGCACAGATACGCAGTATTTT. Protein: CASSPQGGGTDTQYF.

A few counts support this clonotype. The rearrangement joins TRBV28 to TRBJ2-7; a possible D gene is TRBD1 (5 bases). The V gene lost 3 bases and the J gene lost 3 bases, with 12 bases spanning the gap. Germline V gene sequence: CDR1 MDHEN, CDR2 SYDVKM. There are 14 residues in the CDR3. The DNA for the CDR3 is TGTGCCAGCAGTTTTACAGGCTACTTCTACGAGCAGTACTTC. This sequence encodes CASSFTGYFYEQYF.

The sample holds many counts of this clonotype. This chain uses TRBV20-1 with TRBJ2-1; tentative D call: TRBD2 (5 bases). This CDR3 region has 14 residues. The germline gives CDR1 DFQATT, CDR2 SNEGSKA (reference sequence). Trimming pared 0 bases from V and 9 bases from J, leaving 15 bases between. CDR3 region: CSARDFGEHSEQFF. The CDR3 DNA reads TGCAGTGCTAGAGATTTCGGGGAACATAGTGAGCAGTTCTTC.

This clonotype appeared many times. V and J are TRBV4-3 and TRBJ2-5, with a possible D match to TRBD2 (5 bases). The CDR3 is 16 residues long. Looked up from germline, CDR1 is LGHNA and CDR2 is YSLEER. Trimming left V 0 bases short and J 5 bases short, with 16 bases between. The DNA of the CDR3 is TGCGCCAGCAGCCAAGATAATCGCGGGTTCGTGGAGACCCAGTACTTC. It translates to CASSQDNRGFVETQYF.

This chain uses TRBV29-1 with TRBJ1-1; D possibly corresponds to TRBD1 (6 bases). Looked up from germline, CDR1 is SQVTM and CDR2 is ANQGSEA. There are 14 residues in the CDR3. V was trimmed by 5 bases and J by 3 bases, leaving 16 bases between them. The DNA for the CDR3 is TGCAGCGTTTTACTGGGGGCTATGGACACTGAAGCTTTCTTT. Protein sequence: CSVLLGAMDTEAFF.

In its sample, this clonotype was seen many times. The rearrangement uses TRBV7-2 and TRBJ2-1; D ambiguous. Trimming pared 5 bases from V and 1 base from J, leaving 12 bases between. From germline, CDR1 is SGHTA and CDR2 FQGNSA. The CDR3 consists of 15 residues. The chain's CDR3 is CASSLSGNSYNEQFF. The CDR3 DNA reads as TGTGCCAGCAGCCTTTCCGGAAATTCCTACAATGAGCAGTTCTTC.

This clonotype was recorded many times. The chain uses TRBV7-8 and TRBJ2-7; 7 bases are shared with TRBD1. J was trimmed by 3 bases and V by 5 bases; bases with no gene match: 10. The CDR3 is 15 amino acids. The germline V gene encodes CDR1 SGHVS and CDR2 FQNEAQ. This CDR3 reads CASSKSGTEVYEQYF. The CDR3 nucleotides are TGTGCCAGCAGCAAAAGTGGGACAGAAGTCTACGAGCAGTACTTC.

Relative to its sample, this clonotype is large. This sequence joins TRBV4-1 and TRBJ1-2; a possible D gene is TRBD1 (5 bases). Germline V gene lookup returns CDR1 MGHRA and CDR2 YSYEKL. The ends were cut back, 4 bases at V and 8 bases at J, with 20 bases in the middle. This CDR3 spans 15 amino acids. The CDR3 region has the DNA TGCGCCAGCAGCCTACTTCTAGGGGAGTCGCGGGGCTACACCTTC. This codes for CASSLLLGESRGYTF.

This clonotype has at least ten counts. The rearrangement uses TRBV20-1 and TRBJ2-5; a weak D match, TRBD2 (6 bases). The CDR3 runs 13 residues. V shed 2 bases and J shed 4 bases, with 11 bases lying between them. CDR1 is DFQATT, CDR2 SNEGSKA, per germline (reference sequence). For the CDR3, the DNA is TGCAGTGCTAGATTAATGGGAGGAGAGACCCAGTACTTC. Translating it yields CSARLMGGETQYF.

The chain combines TRBV7-9 with TRBJ2-4; 8 positions match TRBD2. V gave up 1 base and J gave up 0 bases; unmatched junction bases: 2. CDR1 SEHNR and CDR2 FQNEAQ come from the germline V gene (reference sequence). This CDR3 spans 16 amino acids. CDR3 loop: CASSLGAGVAKNIQYF. CDR3 bases: TGTGCCAGCAGCTTAGGAGCGGGGGTAGCCAAAAACATTCAGTACTTC. Full variable domain (missing parts from reference TRBV7-9 and TRBJ2-4): DTGVSQNPRHKITKRGQNVTFRCDPISEHNRLYWYRQTLGQGPEFLTYFQNEAQLEKSRLLSDRFSAERPKGSFSTLEIQRTEQGDSAMYLCASSLGAGVAKNIQYFGAGTRLSVL.

This clonotype was detected a few times. The rearrangement uses TRBV10-3 and TRBJ2-7; D ambiguous. The CDR3 is 16 residues long. The V gene lost 8 bases and the J gene lost 5 bases, with 25 bases spanning the gap. Germline V gene sequence: CDR1 ENHRY, CDR2 SYGVKD. CDR3 loop: CAISPPPMGTAHEQYF. The CDR3 coding sequence is TGTGCCATCTCACCCCCCCCCATGGGTACGGCCCACGAGCAGTACTTC.

The chain has TRBV5-4 and TRBJ1-1; 7 nucleotides align to TRBD1. V trimming: 6 bases; J trimming: 6 bases; junction bases outside the gene matches: 8. The CDR3 runs 13 residues. CDR1 and CDR2 (germline): SGHNT, YYREEE (reference sequence). CDR3 in DNA: TGTGCCAGCACCCCTGACAGGGACCCTGAAGCTTTCTTT. Amino acid sequence: CASTPDRDPEAFF.